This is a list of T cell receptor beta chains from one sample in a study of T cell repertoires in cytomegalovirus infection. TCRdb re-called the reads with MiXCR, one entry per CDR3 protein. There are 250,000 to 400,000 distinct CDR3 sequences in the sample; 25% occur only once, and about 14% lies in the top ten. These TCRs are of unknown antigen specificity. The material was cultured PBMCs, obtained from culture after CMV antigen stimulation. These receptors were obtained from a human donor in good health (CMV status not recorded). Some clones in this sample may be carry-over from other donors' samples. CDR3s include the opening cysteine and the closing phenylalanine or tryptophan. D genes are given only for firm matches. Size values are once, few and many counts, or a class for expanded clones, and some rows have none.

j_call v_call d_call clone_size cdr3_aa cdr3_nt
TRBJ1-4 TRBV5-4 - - CASSLLGSLNEKLFF TGTGCCAGCAGCCTCCTCGGGAGTTTAAATGAAAAACTGTTTTTT
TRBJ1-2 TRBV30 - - CAWRGLGGGGYTF TGTGCCTGGAGAGGACTTGGGGGGGGCGGCTACACCTTC
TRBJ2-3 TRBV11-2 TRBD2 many CASRGLAGGTDTQYF TGTGCCAGCAGGGGACTAGCGGGAGGGACAGATACGCAGTATTTT
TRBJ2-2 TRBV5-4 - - CASQGRDRGTGELFF TGTGCCAGCCAAGGAAGGGACCGCGGGACCGGGGAGCTGTTTTTT
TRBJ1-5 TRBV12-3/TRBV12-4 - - CASSLAGAHQPQHF TGTGCCAGCAGTCTCGCGGGGGCGCATCAGCCCCAGCATTTT
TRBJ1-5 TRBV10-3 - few CAISPAGAGNQPQHF TGTGCCATCAGTCCGGCAGGGGCTGGCAATCAGCCCCAGCATTTT
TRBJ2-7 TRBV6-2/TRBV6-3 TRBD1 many CASIPTRRDRYYEQYF TGTGCCAGCATCCCCACACGCCGGGACAGGTACTACGAGCAGTACTTC
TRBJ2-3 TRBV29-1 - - CSVPGEITDTQYF TGCAGCGTTCCCGGGGAAATTACAGATACGCAGTATTTT
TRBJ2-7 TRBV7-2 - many CASSWGLWGLYEQYF TGTGCCAGCAGCTGGGGACTGTGGGGATTGTACGAGCAGTACTTC
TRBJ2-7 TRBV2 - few CASSGPTPGGVGYEQYF TGTGCCAGCAGCGGACCCACGCCGGGGGGCGTAGGATACGAGCAGTACTTC
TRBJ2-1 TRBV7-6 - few CASSSGKRGGNEQFF TGTGCCAGCAGCTCCGGGAAGCGTGGGGGGAATGAGCAGTTCTTC
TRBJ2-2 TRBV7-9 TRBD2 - CASSLGRGERETGELFF TGTGCCAGCAGCTTAGGTCGAGGCGAGCGGGAGACCGGGGAGCTGTTTTTT
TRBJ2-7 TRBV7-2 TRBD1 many CASSLRQGAKNEQYF TGTGCCAGCAGCTTACGGCAGGGGGCCAAGAACGAGCAGTACTTC
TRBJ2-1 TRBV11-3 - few CASSHGYSGKRGQFF TGTGCCAGCAGCCACGGGTACTCAGGGAAGCGTGGGCAGTTCTTC
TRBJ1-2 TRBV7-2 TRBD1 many CASSRAGTGGFEANYGYTF TGTGCCAGCAGCCGTGCTGGGACAGGGGGCTTTGAAGCTAACTATGGCTACACCTTC
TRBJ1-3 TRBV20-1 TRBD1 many CSGQGPAGNTIYF TGCAGTGGACAGGGCCCCGCTGGAAACACCATATATTTT
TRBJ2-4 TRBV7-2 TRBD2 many CASSYQREINQYF TGTGCCAGCAGCTACCAGCGGGAGATCAATCAGTACTTC
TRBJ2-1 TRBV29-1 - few CSFADPPGQFF TGCAGCTTTGCGGACCCCCCCGGGCAGTTCTTC
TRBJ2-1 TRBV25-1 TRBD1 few CASSAGTGVHEQFF TGTGCCAGCAGTGCCGGGACAGGGGTACATGAGCAGTTCTTC
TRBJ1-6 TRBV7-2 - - CASSLEVSNWPLHF TGTGCCAGCAGCTTAGAGGTTTCTAATTGGCCCCTCCACTTT
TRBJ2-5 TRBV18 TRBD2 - CASSARLAGEGETQYF TGTGCCAGCTCCGCTCGACTAGCGGGAGAGGGAGAGACCCAGTACTTC
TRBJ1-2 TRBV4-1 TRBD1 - CASSQILWDRGPNYGYTF TGCGCCAGCAGCCAGATTTTGTGGGACAGGGGGCCTAACTATGGCTACACCTTC
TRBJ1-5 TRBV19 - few CASSIGAGTAQPQHF TGTGCCAGTAGTATAGGTGCCGGGACCGCTCAGCCCCAGCATTTT
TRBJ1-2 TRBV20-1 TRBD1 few CSATPPGTGDYGYTF TGCAGTGCTACGCCACCCGGGACAGGGGACTATGGCTACACCTTC
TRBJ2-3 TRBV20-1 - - CSRRGTDTQYF TGCAGCAGAAGGGGGACAGATACGCAGTATTTT
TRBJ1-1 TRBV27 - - CASSLTYFGENTEAFF TGTGCCAGCAGTTTAACCTACTTCGGGGAGAACACTGAAGCTTTCTTT
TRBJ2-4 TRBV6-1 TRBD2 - CASSRGLAGGYSKNIQYF TGTGCCAGCAGCCGGGGGCTAGCGGGAGGGTACAGCAAAAACATTCAGTACTTC
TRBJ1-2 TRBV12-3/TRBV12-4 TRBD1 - CASSLTGDPNYGYTF TGTGCCAGCAGTTTAACAGGGGATCCTAACTATGGCTACACCTTC
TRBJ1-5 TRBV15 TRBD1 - CATSPRTGLQPQHF TGTGCCACCAGCCCGAGGACAGGGTTACAGCCCCAGCATTTT
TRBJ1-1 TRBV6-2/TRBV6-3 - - CASTSRPRGDTEAFF TGTGCCAGCACCTCAAGACCGCGTGGGGACACTGAAGCTTTCTTT
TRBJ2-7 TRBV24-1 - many CATSEHGVSEQYF TGTGCCACCAGTGAACATGGGGTTTCCGAGCAGTACTTC
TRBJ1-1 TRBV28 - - CASSGSSSGNTEAFF TGTGCCAGCAGTGGATCAAGCTCCGGGAACACTGAAGCTTTCTTT
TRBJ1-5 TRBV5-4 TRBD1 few CASSYGTGSSNQPQHF TGTGCCAGCAGCTACGGGACAGGGAGTAGCAATCAGCCCCAGCATTTT
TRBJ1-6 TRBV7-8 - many CASSLGGGGTFYNSPLHF TGTGCCAGCAGCTTAGGTGGCGGTGGGACATTCTATAATTCACCCCTCCACTTT
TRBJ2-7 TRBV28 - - CASSHLAGTEVYEQYF TGTGCCAGCAGTCACCTCGCCGGGACGGAGGTGTACGAGCAGTACTTC
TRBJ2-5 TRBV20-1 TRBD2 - CSARVGSGSETQYF TGCAGTGCTAGAGTCGGTAGCGGGAGTGAGACCCAGTACTTC
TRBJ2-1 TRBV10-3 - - CAISGYDRGAYNEQFF TGTGCCATCAGTGGGTACGATAGGGGGGCCTACAATGAGCAGTTCTTC
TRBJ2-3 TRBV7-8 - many CASSFFGGTLTDTQYF TGTGCCAGCAGCTTTTTCGGCGGGACACTCACAGATACGCAGTATTTT
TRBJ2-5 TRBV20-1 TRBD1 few CSARLSTGGETQYF TGCAGTGCTAGACTCTCTACAGGGGGAGAGACCCAGTACTTC
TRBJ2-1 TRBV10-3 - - CAISEALGLDNNEQFF TGTGCCATCAGTGAAGCCCTGGGGCTAGACAACAATGAGCAGTTCTTC
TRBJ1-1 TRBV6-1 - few CASSEWTENTEAFF TGTGCCAGCAGTGAATGGACAGAGAACACTGAAGCTTTCTTT
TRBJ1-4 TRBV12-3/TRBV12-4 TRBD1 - CASSLAGTATNEKLFF TGTGCCAGCAGTCTTGCGGGGACAGCAACTAATGAAAAACTGTTTTTT
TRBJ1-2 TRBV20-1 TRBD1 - CSAVPGQGPSRSGYTF TGCAGTGCTGTCCCGGGACAGGGGCCCTCTAGGTCTGGCTACACCTTC
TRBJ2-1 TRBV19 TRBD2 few CASMGISGGTYNEQFF TGTGCCAGTATGGGGATTAGCGGGGGGACCTACAATGAGCAGTTCTTC
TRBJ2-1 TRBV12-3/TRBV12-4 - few CASRGLDLPYNEQFF TGTGCCAGCAGAGGTCTAGACTTGCCCTACAATGAGCAGTTCTTC
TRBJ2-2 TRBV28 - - CASKGAGELFF TGTGCCAGCAAAGGAGCCGGGGAGCTGTTTTTT
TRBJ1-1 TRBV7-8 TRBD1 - CASSLGLQGANTEAFF TGTGCCAGCAGCTTAGGACTACAGGGGGCGAACACTGAAGCTTTCTTT
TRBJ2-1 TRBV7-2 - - CASSLSQGFPYNEQFF TGTGCCAGCAGCTTAAGTCAGGGTTTCCCCTACAATGAGCAGTTCTTC
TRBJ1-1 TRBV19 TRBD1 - CASRKDRAYVTEAFF TGTGCCAGTAGAAAGGACAGGGCGTATGTCACTGAAGCTTTCTTT
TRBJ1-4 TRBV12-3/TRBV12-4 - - CASSQGDATNEKLFF TGTGCCAGCAGTCAAGGAGATGCAACTAATGAAAAACTGTTTTTT
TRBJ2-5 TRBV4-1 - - CASSRETSETQYF TGCGCCAGCAGCCGGGAGACTTCGGAGACCCAGTACTTC
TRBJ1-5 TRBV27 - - CAGEGNQPQHF TGTGCCGGGGAGGGGAATCAGCCCCAGCATTTT
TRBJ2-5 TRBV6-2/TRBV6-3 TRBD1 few CASSTGQGARKTQYF TGTGCCAGCAGTACCGGACAGGGGGCTAGAAAGACCCAGTACTTC
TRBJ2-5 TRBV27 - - CASSFLLLDSKETQYF TGTGCCAGCAGTTTCCTGCTTCTGGACAGCAAAGAGACCCAGTACTTC
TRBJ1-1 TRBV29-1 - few CSVESAYEAFF TGCAGCGTTGAGTCTGCTTATGAAGCTTTCTTT